This entry lists 27 T cell receptor beta chains sequenced from one sample in a study of blood T cell repertoires in COVID-19. The protocol was immunoSEQ multiplex PCR, while the TCRdb copy is restricted to in-frame clones and leaves out a portion. Here the sample spans some 90,000 clones, approximately 89% being singletons. The sample comprised peripheral blood. All receptors derive from a man in his fifties with acute or convalescent COVID-19.

The chain couples TRBV3-1 (or the pseudogene TRBV3-2) to TRBJ2-1; tentatively, D is TRBD2 (5 bases). Germline CDR1 LGHDT, CDR2 YNNKEL (reference sequence). V gave up 4 bases and J gave up 1 base, with 14 bases separating them. The CDR3 consists of 16 residues. CDR3 bases: TGTGCCAGCAGCCCTTTGGCGGGCCGTTCCTACAATGAGCAGTTCTTC. Its protein product is CASSPLAGRSYNEQFF.

The gene calls are TRBV5-1 and TRBJ1-3, with TRBD1 matching over 10 bases. The V segment lost 2 bases and the J segment 2 bases; nucleotides outside the gene matches: 1. Germline lookup yields CDR1 SGHRS and CDR2 YFSETQ. This CDR3 spans 15 amino acids. CDR3 in amino acids: CASSFDRGPGNTIYF. CDR3 DNA sequence: TGCGCCAGCAGCTTTGACAGGGGGCCTGGAAACACCATATATTTT.

The chain joins TRBV7-3 to TRBJ2-3; 8 positions match TRBD2. The CDR3 is made up of 16 amino acids. Per germline, CDR1 SGHTA and CDR2 FQGTGA. Losses at the gene ends were 2 bases for V and 1 base for J; bases not matched to a gene: 5. The CDR3 DNA reads as TGTGCCAGCAGCTTAGGTCTAGCGGGCGGCACAGATACGCAGTATTTT. Its translation is CASSLGLAGGTDTQYF.

The genes are TRBV4-1 and TRBJ2-1; TRBD1 matches at 7 bases. This CDR3 has 16 amino acids. V was clipped by 4 bases and J by 8 bases; unmatched bases: 14. CDR1 MGHRA and CDR2 YSYEKL come from the germline V gene. The CDR3 region has the DNA TGCGCCAGCAGCCGAGATGTTTTAGGGGGCCGAGATGAGCAGTTCTTC. As protein: CASSRDVLGGRDEQFF.

This sequence joins TRBV21-1 and TRBJ2-7; TRBD2, the table's D call, was not compared with the DNA. TRBV21-1 represents a pseudogene. CDR3 size: 12 residues. This CDR3 is CASRAGSYEQYF. In nucleotides, the CDR3 is TGTGCCAGCAGGGCGGGCAGCTACGAGCAGTACTTC.

The genes are TRBV6-2 or TRBV6-3 and TRBJ2-3; 8 nucleotides align to TRBD1. Germline trimming cut 6 bases from V and 1 base from J; bases unmatched to any gene: 6. Per the germline V gene, CDR1 is MNHEY and CDR2 is SVGEGT. CDR3 size: 15 residues. The chain's CDR3 is CASSQPGQGTDTQYF. Written as DNA, the CDR3 is TGTGCCAGCAGCCAACCGGGACAGGGCACAGATACGCAGTATTTT.

This clone was seen a few times. V and J are TRBV7-2 and TRBJ2-7; 8 bases align to TRBD2. Losses at the gene ends were 4 bases for V and 4 bases for J; bases not matched to a gene: 15. The germline V gene has CDR1 SGHTA and CDR2 FQGNSA. The CDR3 runs 17 residues. Here the CDR3 DNA reads TGTGCCAGCAGCTCCTCGATTGGACTAGCTCACGCATACGAGCAGTACGTC. This sequence encodes CASSSSIGLAHAYEQYV.

The chain employs TRBV2 and TRBJ1-6, with D possibly being TRBD1 (6 bases). The CDR3 is 14 amino acids. Germline assignment: CDR1 SNHLY and CDR2 FYNNEI. V was cut by 8 bases and J by 5 bases, with 13 bases left in between. CDR3 in DNA: TGTGCCAGCGGCAATGGACAGCATAATTCACCCCTCCACTTT. It specifies CASGNGQHNSPLHF.

The chain employs TRBV6-5 and TRBJ2-2, with D perhaps matching TRBD2 (5 bases). This CDR3 contains 13 residues. Trimming stripped 6 bases from V and 4 bases from J, with 9 bases between. Germline lookup yields CDR1 MNHEY and CDR2 SVGAGI. The CDR3 reads CASRAGVTGELFF. Here the CDR3 DNA reads TGTGCCAGCAGGGCCGGGGTCACCGGGGAGCTGTTTTTT.

This sequence joins TRBV7-9 and TRBJ2-2; D is ambiguous. This CDR3 is built from 13 residues. V lost 7 bases and J 3 bases, leaving 9 bases between the germline ends. Germline V gene lookup returns CDR1 SEHNR and CDR2 FQNEAQ (reference sequence). The CDR3 DNA reads as TGTGCCAGCACCTCTCGAGACACCGGGGAGCTGTTTTTT. Translated: CASTSRDTGELFF.

The chain carries TRBV7-3 and TRBJ2-3; 7 nucleotides line up with TRBD1. Germline V CDR1 and CDR2: SGHTA, FQGTGA. V was pared by 4 bases and J by 1 base, with 11 bases of the junction left unmatched. CDR3 length equals 17 residues. The CDR3 region is CASSSPPGGFGTDTQYF. CDR3 coding DNA: TGTGCCAGCAGCTCCCCTCCAGGGGGATTCGGCACAGATACGCAGTATTTT.

This clone is a singleton in its sample. The chain carries TRBV4-3 and TRBJ2-2, with D possibly matching TRBD2 (5 bases). V dropped 1 base and J dropped 6 bases, with 6 bases sitting between them. Germline assignment: CDR1 LGHNA and CDR2 YSLEER. CDR3 length equals 13 residues. The chain's CDR3 is CASSQVGAGELFF. The CDR3 DNA sequence: TGCGCCAGCAGCCAAGTCGGGGCCGGGGAGCTGTTTTTT.

The chain has TRBV3-1 (or the pseudogene TRBV3-2) and TRBJ2-7; 7 bases are a match to TRBD2. The V gene end was trimmed by 2 bases and the J gene end by 6 bases; junction bases not matched to a gene: 7. The CDR3 has 14 residues. Germline CDR1 and CDR2: LGHDT and YNNKEL (reference sequence). CDR3 nucleotide sequence: TGTGCCAGCAGCCAACTACCGGGGGGAGGCGAGCAGTACGTC. Encoded protein: CASSQLPGGGEQYV.

The J gene is TRBJ2-1, the V gene TRBV24-1; 13 bases fit TRBD2. The ends lost 5 bases at V and 2 bases at J; junction bases unmatched: 2. In germline, CDR1 is KGHDR, CDR2 SFDVKD. The CDR3 runs to 16 residues. The CDR3 protein is CATSGLAGGPYNEQFF. The CDR3 DNA reads as TGTGCCACCAGTGGACTAGCGGGGGGTCCCTACAATGAGCAGTTCTTC.

The genes are TRBV7-2 and TRBJ2-1; 10 positions agree with TRBD1. The CDR3 sequence is 15 residues long. Unmatched junction bases numbered 8, after V lost 5 bases and J lost 7 bases. Germline CDR1 SGHTA, CDR2 FQGNSA. This CDR3 reads CASSRGQGSVNEQFF. In DNA, the CDR3 is TGTGCCAGCAGCCGGGGACAGGGGTCGGTAAATGAGCAGTTCTTC.

This chain links TRBV12-3 or TRBV12-4 with TRBJ1-1; D is unclear. The CDR3 length is 13 residues. V lost 7 bases and J lost 1, with 10 bases in between. The CDR3 nucleotides read TGTGCCAGCACCCTGATCGGGAACACTGAAGCTTTCTTT. Protein: CASTLIGNTEAFF.

The chain combines TRBV3-1 (or the pseudogene TRBV3-2) with TRBJ1-6; D gene ambiguous. CDR3 size: 16 residues. Trimming stripped 0 bases from V and 9 bases from J, with 15 bases between. The germline V gene has CDR1 LGHDT and CDR2 YNNKEL (reference sequence). CDR3 amino acids: CASSQDLEAGSSPLHF. The DNA for the CDR3 is TGTGCCAGCAGCCAAGATCTAGAGGCCGGCTCTTCACCCCTCCACTTT.

The V and J genes are TRBV6-5 and TRBJ2-3; TRBD2 matches 7 bases. The CDR3 is made up of 16 amino acids. V lost 0 bases to trimming and J lost 6 bases; unmatched junction nucleotides: 9. Germline V gene sequence: CDR1 MNHEY, CDR2 SVGAGI. This CDR3 is CASSYSPGLGRDTQYF. The CDR3 region has the DNA TGTGCCAGCAGTTACTCTCCCGGACTAGGACGGGATACGCAGTATTTT.

The J gene is TRBJ2-6, the V gene TRBV5-5, with unresolved D. Germline V gene sequence: CDR1 SGHKS, CDR2 YYEKEE (reference sequence). The V and J ends lost 4 bases and 2 bases respectively, with 7 bases between them. The CDR3 sequence is 14 residues long. The CDR3 spells CASSDFPGANVLTF. In DNA form, the CDR3 reads TGTGCCAGCAGCGACTTTCCTGGGGCCAACGTCCTGACTTTC.

This chain joins TRBV11-2 and TRBJ2-5; D unresolved. V was shortened by 2 bases and J by 8 bases, with 15 bases between the two germline ends. Germline V gene lookup returns CDR1 SGHAT and CDR2 FQNNGV. The CDR3 totals 14 residues. CDR3 protein: CASSLSAPYETQYF. CDR3 sequence (DNA): TGTGCCAGCAGCTTATCCGCCCCCTATGAAACCCAGTACTTC. Combining the CDR3 with reference TRBV11-2 and TRBJ2-5 gives the whole variable domain EAGVAQSPRYKIIEKRQSVAFWCNPISGHATLYWYQQILGQGPKLLIQFQNNGVVDDSQLPKDRFSAERLKGVDSTLKIQPAKLEDSAVYLCASSLSAPYETQYFGPGTRLLVL.

The chain uses TRBV5-8 and TRBJ2-7, with TRBD2 matching 14 bases. CDR3 length: 16 residues. J lost 2 bases, V lost 3 bases, and 4 bases had no gene match. CDR1 is SGHTS and CDR2 is YDEGEE in the germline V gene. The CDR3 loop reads CASSWTSGGNPYEQYF. Written as DNA, the CDR3 is TGTGCCAGCAGCTGGACTAGCGGGGGGAATCCCTACGAGCAGTACTTC.

Details on this clone: Because it lacks the conserved phenylalanine or tryptophan at the end, this CDR3 is likely a read error. Because the CDR3's place on the DNA is in doubt, the DNA is left out and the CDR3 is given as listed by TCRdb. The rearrangement joins TRBV6-5 to TRBJ1-4; TRBD1 reflects the table's D call only, with no check against the DNA. The CDR3 extends over 10 residues, inclusive of both ends. Germline CDR1 reads MNHEY; CDR2 reads SVGAGI. CDR3 sequence reads: CASNPTVPLS.

This chain connects TRBV11-2 to TRBJ2-1, with TRBD2 matching over 10 bases. Germline CDR1 is SGHAT and CDR2 is FQNNGV. CDR3 length equals 16 residues. V lost 5 bases, J lost 0 bases, and 4 bases stayed unmatched. CDR3 DNA sequence: TGTGCCAGCAGCCCTATAGCGGGGGGCTCCTACAATGAGCAGTTCTTC. This codes for CASSPIAGGSYNEQFF.

The V call is TRBV5-5, the J call TRBJ1-4; 7 nucleotides align to TRBD1. CDR3 length equals 14 residues. Germline trimming cut 4 bases from V and 4 bases from J; bases unmatched to any gene: 4. CDR1 is SGHKS and CDR2 is YYEKEE in the germline V gene (reference sequence). The CDR3 sequence is CASSRGTVNEKLFF. CDR3 DNA sequence: TGTGCCAGCAGCCGCGGGACAGTTAATGAAAAACTGTTTTTT.

This chain connects TRBV6-5 to TRBJ1-4; D is unclear. The CDR3 covers 14 residues. CDR1 is MNHEY and CDR2 is SVGAGI in the germline V gene. Between the trimmed V and J ends, which lost 5 bases and 7 bases, there was a span of 14 bases. In DNA, the CDR3 is TGTGCCAGCAGTCCCACCCAGGTGGGTGAAAAACTGTTTTTT. Translation gives CASSPTQVGEKLFF.

The chain employs TRBV6-5 and TRBJ1-2, with 10 bases aligning to TRBD1. This CDR3 contains 13 residues. Germline CDR1 and CDR2: MNHEY and SVGAGI. V lost 6 bases, J lost 8 bases, and 6 bases stayed unmatched. CDR3 in DNA: TGTGCCAGCAGGCGGGGACAGGGGAGCGGCTACACCTTC. It is translated as CASRRGQGSGYTF.

This clone was observed a few times. This chain uses TRBV4-2 with TRBJ1-3; 9 nucleotides align to TRBD1. Germline CDR1 reads LGHNA; CDR2 reads YNFKEQ. J gave up 5 bases and V 0 bases, and 5 bases lay outside the gene matches. The CDR3 runs to 16 residues. The CDR3 nucleotides are TGTGCCAGCAGCCAAGACCGGACAGGGGTTAGAAACACCATATATTTT. It encodes CASSQDRTGVRNTIYF.